This T cell receptor beta chain was identified during a study of T cell responses to AZD1222 COVID-19 vaccine. This CDR3 comprises 14 residues. CDR1 and CDR2 (germline): SGHNT, YYREEE (reference sequence). Trimming stripped 5 bases from V and 10 bases from J, with 19 bases between. Measured with immunoSEQ multiplex PCR; TCRdb has only the in-frame clones, and not every one. The data hold over 130,000 clones, with 85% to 90% observed a single time. The rearrangement links TRBV5-4 to TRBJ2-1; possible D gene TRBD2, 6 bases. This sequence originates from an adult who received the AZD1222 COVID-19 vaccine. The specimen was peripheral blood, collected 28 days after the second AZD1222 dose. CDR3 nucleotides: TGTGCCAGCAGTGGGACTGCGATCTCCGGGGAGCAGTTCTTC. It translates to CASSGTAISGEQFF.